The 14 T cell receptor beta chains given below trace back to one sample, sequenced in a study of neoadjuvant anti-PD-1 for oral cavity cancer (dated by TCRdb to the early 2020s). In the paper's terms, the time point label means: after neoadjuvant nivolumab, at surgical resection. Library preparation was by the immunoSEQ multiplex PCR assay. Here the immuneACCESS table is served through TCRdb, limited to in-frame sequences with V and J called. Missing clones are a known gap in these copies; in checked studies unresolved V genes cover under half, and the rest lacks a known reason. In this sample the table shows approximately 13,000 clones, 65% to 80% of which occur a single time. Of the sample, approximately 3.4% is held by the ten largest clones. Sample: PBMCs, taken after nivolumab (anti-PD-1) treatment. Receptors originate from a person aged 40 to 85 with oral cavity squamous cell carcinoma.

The chain has TRBV10-2 and TRBJ1-5; 7 nucleotides line up with TRBD1. From germline, CDR1 is WSHSY and CDR2 SAAADI. The CDR3 covers 12 residues. The V gene end was trimmed by 9 bases and the J gene end by 6 bases; junction bases not matched to a gene: 5. CDR3 coding DNA: TGCGCCAGTAAGGGGGCGGGTCAGCCCCAGCATTTT. This gives the protein CASKGAGQPQHF.

This chain uses TRBV6-5 with TRBJ1-2, with D perhaps matching TRBD1 (5 bases). Germline CDR1 MNHEY, CDR2 SVGAGI. This CDR3 has 14 residues. Trimming removed 2 bases at V and 7 bases at J, with 14 bases between. CDR3 amino acids: CASSYGAGQGGYTF. In DNA, the CDR3 is TGTGCCAGCAGTTACGGGGCAGGGCAGGGTGGCTACACCTTC.

The rearrangement links TRBV30 to TRBJ2-3; 7 nucleotides agree with TRBD2. The CDR3 consists of 15 residues. V trimming: 5 bases; J trimming: 3 bases; junction bases outside the gene matches: 11. Germline V lookup: CDR1 GTSNPN, CDR2 SVGIG (reference sequence). CDR3 nucleotide sequence: TGTGCCTGGGGTAGAGACGGGAGGATGACAGATACGCAGTATTTT. Translated, it gives CAWGRDGRMTDTQYF.

V is TRBV11-2 and J is TRBJ2-3; 7 nucleotides line up with TRBD2. The CDR3 spans 15 residues. Germline V gene sequence: CDR1 SGHAT, CDR2 FQNNGV. The junction had 9 bases not matched to a gene; V was cut back by 5 bases and J by 4 bases. The CDR3, as DNA: TGTGCCAGCAGCCTACTAGCGAAAATTGCAGATACGCAGTATTTT. Its protein product is CASSLLAKIADTQYF.

V gene TRBV28 combines with J gene TRBJ2-7, with D possibly being TRBD1 or TRBD2 (5 bases each). This CDR3 is 15 amino acids long. Between the trimmed V and J ends, which lost 5 bases and 0 bases, there was a span of 14 bases. Germline V CDR1 and CDR2: MDHEN, SYDVKM. CDR3 protein: CASSRPWGSSYEQYF. The DNA of the CDR3 is TGTGCCAGCAGTCGCCCTTGGGGGAGCTCCTACGAGCAGTACTTC.

The CDR3 nucleotides read TGTGCCAGCAGTCCCCCAGCAATCTATGGCTACACCTTC. This sequence encodes CASSPPAIYGYTF. The V and J genes are TRBV28 and TRBJ1-2; unclear D gene. Germline CDR1 is MDHEN and CDR2 is SYDVKM. This CDR3 contains 13 residues. The V end was cut by 5 bases, the J end by 4 bases, with 11 bases between.

V gene TRBV6-1 combines with J gene TRBJ1-1; 9 bases agree with TRBD1. The CDR3 totals 16 residues. Germline CDR1 MNHNS, CDR2 SASEGT. V dropped 3 bases and J dropped 2; count of bases not matched to a gene: 7. DNA for the CDR3: TGTGCCAGCAGTGAGAGACCGGGACAGGGAAACACTGAAGCTTTCTTT. It translates to CASSERPGQGNTEAFF.

The rearrangement links TRBV7-6 to TRBJ2-2, with TRBD2 identical over 8 bases. The germline V gene has CDR1 SGHVS and CDR2 FNYEAQ. The CDR3 length is 16 residues. Trimming removed 7 bases from V and 1 base from J; junction bases left unmatched: 8. The CDR3 here is CASTEELAGNTGELFF. In nucleotides, the CDR3 is TGTGCCAGCACCGAGGAGCTAGCGGGGAACACCGGGGAGCTGTTTTTT. Full variable domain (outside the CDR3, taken from reference TRBV7-6 and TRBJ2-2): GAGVSQSPRYKVTKRGQDVALRCDPISGHVSLYWYRQALGQGPEFLTYFNYEAQQDKSGLPNDRFSAERPEGSISTLTIQRTEQRDSAMYRCASTEELAGNTGELFFGEGSRLTVL.

V and J are TRBV5-1 and TRBJ2-7; D gene ambiguous. The CDR3 is made up of 15 amino acids. Between the trimmed V and J ends, which lost 0 bases and 0 bases, there was a span of 10 bases. CDR1 SGHRS and CDR2 YFSETQ come from the germline V gene. The CDR3 DNA sequence: TGCGCCAGCAGCTTGGCCGGAACCAGCTCCTACGAGCAGTACTTC. Translation gives CASSLAGTSSYEQYF. Combining the CDR3 with reference TRBV5-1 and TRBJ2-7 gives the whole variable domain KAGVTQTPRYLIKTRGQQVTLSCSPISGHRSVSWYQQTPGQGLQFLFEYFSETQRNKGNFPGRFSGRQFSNSRSEMNVSTLELGDSALYLCASSLAGTSSYEQYFGPGTRLTVT.

This clone was observed a few times. V is TRBV5-1 and J is TRBJ1-5; 7 nucleotides agree with TRBD1. CDR3 length: 15 residues. V was clipped by 0 bases and J by 4 bases; unmatched bases: 4. The germline V gene encodes CDR1 SGHRS and CDR2 YFSETQ. The CDR3 is CASSLEGATNQPQHF. DNA of the CDR3: TGCGCCAGCAGCTTGGAGGGGGCAACGAATCAGCCCCAGCATTTT. Using reference TRBV5-1 and TRBJ1-5 for the parts outside the CDR3, the full variable domain is KAGVTQTPRYLIKTRGQQVTLSCSPISGHRSVSWYQQTPGQGLQFLFEYFSETQRNKGNFPGRFSGRQFSNSRSEMNVSTLELGDSALYLCASSLEGATNQPQHFGDGTRLSIL.

The chain links TRBV7-2 to TRBJ1-1; maybe TRBD1 (6 bases). The V end was cut by 5 bases, the J end by 3 bases, with 16 bases between. The CDR3 covers 15 residues. Germline-derived CDR1 and CDR2 are SGHTA and FQGNSA. The CDR3 spells CASSPTGTPDTEAFF. The CDR3 DNA sequence: TGTGCCAGCAGCCCCACCGGGACACCAGACACTGAAGCTTTCTTT. The whole variable domain, filled in from reference TRBV7-2 and TRBJ1-1, reads GAGVSQSPSNKVTEKGKDVELRCDPISGHTALYWYRQSLGQGLEFLIYFQGNSAPDKSGLPSDRFSAERTGGSVSTLTIQRTQQEDSAVYLCASSPTGTPDTEAFFGQGTRLTVV.

This clone was found a few times. The V call is TRBV19, the J call TRBJ2-3; D possibly matches TRBD1 or TRBD2 (7 bases each). Germline values: CDR1 LNHDA, CDR2 SQIVND (reference sequence). The CDR3 has 16 residues. The germline V and J ends were trimmed by 4 bases and 0 bases, with 14 bases remaining between them. In DNA, the CDR3 is TGTGCCAGTAGTACCCAGGGGGGGACTAGCACAGATACGCAGTATTTT. Residues: CASSTQGGTSTDTQYF.

This clone showed up just a few times. The sample carries other DNA sequences with the same CDR3. V and J are TRBV20-1 and TRBJ1-2, with D possibly TRBD1 on 5 matching bases. V dropped 3 bases and J dropped 4 bases, with 6 bases sitting between them. CDR3 length equals 11 residues. Looked up from germline, CDR1 is DFQATT and CDR2 is SNEGSKA (reference sequence). The chain's CDR3 is CSASGGYGYTF. Here the CDR3 DNA reads TGCAGTGCTAGTGGGGGCTATGGCTACACCTTC.

This clone occurred a few times. The V call is TRBV7-2, the J call TRBJ2-7; 10 positions agree with TRBD2. V trimming: 6 bases; J trimming: 5 bases; junction bases outside the gene matches: 10. This CDR3 is built from 15 residues. CDR1 SGHTA and CDR2 FQGNSA come from the germline V gene. The CDR3 region has the DNA TGTGCCAGCAGGCGCTCTAGCGGGAGTCCGGACGAGCAGTACTTC. It is translated as CASRRSSGSPDEQYF.